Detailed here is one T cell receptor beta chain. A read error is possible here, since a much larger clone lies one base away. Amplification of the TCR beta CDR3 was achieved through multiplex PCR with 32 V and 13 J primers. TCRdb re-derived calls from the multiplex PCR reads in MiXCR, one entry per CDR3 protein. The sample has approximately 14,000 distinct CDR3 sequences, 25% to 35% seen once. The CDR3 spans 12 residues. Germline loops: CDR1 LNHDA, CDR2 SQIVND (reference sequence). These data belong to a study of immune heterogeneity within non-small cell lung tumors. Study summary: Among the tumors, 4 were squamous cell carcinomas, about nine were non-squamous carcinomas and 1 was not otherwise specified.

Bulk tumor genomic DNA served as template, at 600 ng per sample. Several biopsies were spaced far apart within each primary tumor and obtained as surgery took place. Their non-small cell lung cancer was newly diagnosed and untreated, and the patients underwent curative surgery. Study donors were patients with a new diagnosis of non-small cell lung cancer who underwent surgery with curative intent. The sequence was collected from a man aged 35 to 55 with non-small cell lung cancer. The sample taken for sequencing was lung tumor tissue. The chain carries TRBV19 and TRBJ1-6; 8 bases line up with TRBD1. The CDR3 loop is CASGQGNSPIHF. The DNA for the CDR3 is TGTGCCAGCGGACAGGGAAATTCACCCATCCACTTT. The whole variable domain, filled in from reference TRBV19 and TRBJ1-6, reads DGGITQSPKYLFRKEGQNVTLSCEQNLNHDAMYWYRQDPGQGLRLIYYSQIVNDFQKGDIAEGYSVSREKKESFPLTVTSAQKNPTAFYLCASGQGNSPIHFGNGTRLTVT.